Detailed here is one T cell receptor (beta chain). Its target is unknown. This sample's treatment: 19 received Ad26.COV2.S at low or high dose, single or two shots; roughly 5 received placebo; per-sample allocation not given. Sampling was performed 63 days after the first vaccine or placebo injection. Donation came from an adult in Boston who was aged 18-55 years. The entry originates in a study of Ad26.COV2.S vaccination and SARS-CoV-2 variants. Study as a whole: Intramuscular Ad26.COV2.S at 5x10^10 or 1x10^11 viral particles. Overall study results and limits: Spike-specific TCR breadth ran higher among vaccine recipients than placebo recipients. Vaccinees reportedly had broad spike-specific CD8+ and CD4+ T cell responses.

TCRdb keeps only in-frame clones here, not all; method: immunoSEQ multiplex PCR. The data show some 500,000 clones, 80% to 90% seen once. This CDR3 spans 14 amino acids. Germline V gene data show CDR1 as PRHDT and CDR2 as FYEKMQ (reference sequence). V lost 1 base, J lost 4 bases, and 9 bases lay in between. This chain joins TRBV13 and TRBJ2-3; D perhaps matches TRBD2 (6 bases). This TCR came from a person between 18 and 59 years old who received the Ad26.COV2.S COVID-19 vaccine or a placebo. The material sequenced was peripheral blood, taken in a trial of Ad26.COV2.S vaccine versus placebo. CDR3 DNA sequence: TGTGCCAGCAGCTTAGCGGGAGTTTCAGATACGCAGTATTTT. Amino acid sequence: CASSLAGVSDTQYF.